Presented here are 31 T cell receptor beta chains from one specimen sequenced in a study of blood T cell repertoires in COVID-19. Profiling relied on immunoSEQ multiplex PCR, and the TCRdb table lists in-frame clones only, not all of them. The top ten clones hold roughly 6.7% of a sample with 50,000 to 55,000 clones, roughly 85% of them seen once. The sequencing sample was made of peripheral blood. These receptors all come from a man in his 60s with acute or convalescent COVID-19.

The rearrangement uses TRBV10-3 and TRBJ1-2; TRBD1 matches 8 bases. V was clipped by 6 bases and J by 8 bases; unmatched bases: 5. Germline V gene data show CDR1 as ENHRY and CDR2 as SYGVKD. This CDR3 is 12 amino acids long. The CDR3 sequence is CAIRDRVGGYTF. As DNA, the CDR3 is TGTGCCATCAGGGACAGGGTCGGAGGCTACACCTTC.

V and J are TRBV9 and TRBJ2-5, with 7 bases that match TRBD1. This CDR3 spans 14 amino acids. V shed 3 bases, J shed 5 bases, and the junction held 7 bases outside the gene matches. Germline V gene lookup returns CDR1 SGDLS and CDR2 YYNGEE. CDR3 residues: CASSAQGMRETQYF. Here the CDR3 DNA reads TGTGCCAGCAGCGCACAGGGGATGAGGGAGACCCAGTACTTC. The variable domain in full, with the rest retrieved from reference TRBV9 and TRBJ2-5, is DSGVTQTPKHLITATGQRVTLRCSPRSGDLSVYWYQQSLDQGLQFLIQYYNGEERAKGNILERFSAQQFPDLHSELNLSSLELGDSALYFCASSAQGMRETQYFGPGTRLLVL.

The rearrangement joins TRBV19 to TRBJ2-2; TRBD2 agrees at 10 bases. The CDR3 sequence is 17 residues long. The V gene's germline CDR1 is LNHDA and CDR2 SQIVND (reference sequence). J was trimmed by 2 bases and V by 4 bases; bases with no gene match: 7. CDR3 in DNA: TGTGCCAGTAGTAAAAAAGCGGGAGGGCCTAACACCGGGGAGCTGTTTTTT. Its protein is CASSKKAGGPNTGELFF.

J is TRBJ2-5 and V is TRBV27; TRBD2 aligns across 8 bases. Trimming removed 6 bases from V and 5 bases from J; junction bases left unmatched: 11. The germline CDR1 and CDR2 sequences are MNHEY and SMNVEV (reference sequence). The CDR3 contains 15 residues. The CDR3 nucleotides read TGTGCCAGCAGCTTAATAAGCGGGAGCTGGGAGACCCAGTACTTC. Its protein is CASSLISGSWETQYF.

Written as DNA, the CDR3 is TGTGCCACCAGCAGAGAAAGGACAGGGGTGAACACTGAAGCTTTCTTT. This translates into CATSRERTGVNTEAFF. This chain links TRBV15 with TRBJ1-1; 9 bases line up with TRBD1. This CDR3 is built from 16 residues. V lost 0 bases, J lost 0 bases, and 2 bases stayed unmatched. The germline V gene encodes CDR1 LNHNV and CDR2 YYDKDF (reference sequence).

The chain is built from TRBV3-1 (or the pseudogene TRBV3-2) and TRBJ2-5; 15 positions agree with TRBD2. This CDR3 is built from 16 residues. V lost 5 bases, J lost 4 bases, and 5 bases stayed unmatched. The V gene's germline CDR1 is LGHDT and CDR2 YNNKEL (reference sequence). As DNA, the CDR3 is TGTGCCAGCAGCGCGGGACTAGCGGGAGGTGGAGAGACCCAGTACTTC. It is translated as CASSAGLAGGGETQYF.

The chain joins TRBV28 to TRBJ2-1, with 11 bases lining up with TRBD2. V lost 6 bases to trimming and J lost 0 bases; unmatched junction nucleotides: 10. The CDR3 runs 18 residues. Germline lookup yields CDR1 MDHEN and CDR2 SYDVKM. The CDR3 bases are TGTGCCAGCAGGGAACGGACTAGCGGGTTCTCCTCCTACAATGAGCAGTTCTTC. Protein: CASRERTSGFSSYNEQFF.

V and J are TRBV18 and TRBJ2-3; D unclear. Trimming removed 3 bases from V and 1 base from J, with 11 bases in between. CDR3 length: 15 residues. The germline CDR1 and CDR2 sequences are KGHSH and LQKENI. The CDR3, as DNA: TGTGCCAGCTCACCCCTGCAGGCCCGCACAGATACGCAGTATTTT. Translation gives CASSPLQARTDTQYF.

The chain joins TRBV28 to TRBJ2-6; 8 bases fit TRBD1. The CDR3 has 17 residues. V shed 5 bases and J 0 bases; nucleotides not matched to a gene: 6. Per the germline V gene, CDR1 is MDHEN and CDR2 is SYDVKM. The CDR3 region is CASSDRGLRSGANVLTF. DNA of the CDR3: TGTGCCAGCAGTGACAGGGGTCTTCGCTCTGGGGCCAACGTCCTGACTTTC.

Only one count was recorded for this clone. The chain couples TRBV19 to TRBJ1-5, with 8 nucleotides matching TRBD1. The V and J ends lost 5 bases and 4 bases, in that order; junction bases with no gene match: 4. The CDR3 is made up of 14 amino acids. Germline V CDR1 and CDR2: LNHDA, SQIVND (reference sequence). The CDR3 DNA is TGTGCCAGTAGTCTCGACAGGGGAAATCAGCCCCAGCATTTT. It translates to CASSLDRGNQPQHF.

The CDR3 bases are TGTGCCAGCAGTAAGGACTTTTTATCCTACAATGAGCAGTTCTTC. Translated, it gives CASSKDFLSYNEQFF. The chain couples TRBV11-1 to TRBJ2-1; D is possibly TRBD2 (5 bases). CDR1 and CDR2 from the germline V gene are SGHAT and FQDESV (reference sequence). V lost 6 bases and J lost 1, with 13 bases in between. This CDR3 has 15 residues. The full variable domain, with the rest looked up from reference TRBV11-1 and TRBJ2-1, is EAEVAQSPRYKITEKSQAVAFWCDPISGHATLYWYRQILGQGPELLVQFQDESVVDDSQLPKDRFSAERLKGVDSTLKIQPAELGDSAMYLCASSKDFLSYNEQFFGPGTRLTVL.

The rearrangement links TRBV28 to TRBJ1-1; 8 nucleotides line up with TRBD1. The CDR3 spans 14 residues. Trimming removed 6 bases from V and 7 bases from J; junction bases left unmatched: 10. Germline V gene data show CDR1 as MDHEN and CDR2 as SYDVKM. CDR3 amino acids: CASSMPRGPVEAFF. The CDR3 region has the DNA TGTGCCAGCAGCATGCCCAGGGGGCCTGTTGAAGCTTTCTTT.

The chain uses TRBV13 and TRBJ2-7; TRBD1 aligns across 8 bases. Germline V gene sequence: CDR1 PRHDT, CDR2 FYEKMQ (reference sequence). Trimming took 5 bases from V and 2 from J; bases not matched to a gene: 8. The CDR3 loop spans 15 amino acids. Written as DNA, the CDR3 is TGTGCCAGCAGCCGTTCCAGGGGACAGGCCTACGAGCAGTACTTC. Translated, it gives CASSRSRGQAYEQYF.

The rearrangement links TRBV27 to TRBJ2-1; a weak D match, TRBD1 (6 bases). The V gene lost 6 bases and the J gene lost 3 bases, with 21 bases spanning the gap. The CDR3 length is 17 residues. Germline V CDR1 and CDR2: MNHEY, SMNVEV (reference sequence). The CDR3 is CASRTGQTTNLYNEQFF. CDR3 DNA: TGTGCCAGCAGGACTGGACAGACGACAAATCTCTACAATGAGCAGTTCTTC.

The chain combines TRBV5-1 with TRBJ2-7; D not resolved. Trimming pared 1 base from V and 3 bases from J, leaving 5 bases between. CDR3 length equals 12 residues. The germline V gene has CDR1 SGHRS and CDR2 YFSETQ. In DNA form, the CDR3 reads TGCGCCAGCAGCTTGTCCAGCTACGAGCAGTACTTC. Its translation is CASSLSSYEQYF.

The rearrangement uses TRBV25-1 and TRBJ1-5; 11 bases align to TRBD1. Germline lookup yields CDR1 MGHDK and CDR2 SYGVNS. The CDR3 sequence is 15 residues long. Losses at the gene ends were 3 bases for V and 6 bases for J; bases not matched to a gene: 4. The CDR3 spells CASSDGQGAIQPQHF. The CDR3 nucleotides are TGTGCCAGCAGTGACGGACAGGGGGCGATTCAGCCCCAGCATTTT. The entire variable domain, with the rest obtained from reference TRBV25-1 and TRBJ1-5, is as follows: EADIYQTPRYLVIGTGKKITLECSQTMGHDKMYWYQQDPGMELHLIHYSYGVNSTEKGDLSSESTVSRIRTEHFPLTLESARPSHTSQYLCASSDGQGAIQPQHFGDGTRLSIL.

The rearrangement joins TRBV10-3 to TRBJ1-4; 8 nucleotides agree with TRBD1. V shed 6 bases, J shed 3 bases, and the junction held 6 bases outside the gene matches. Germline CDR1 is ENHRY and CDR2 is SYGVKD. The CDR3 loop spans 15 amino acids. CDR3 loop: CAIRNQGAANEKLFF. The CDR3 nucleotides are TGTGCCATCAGGAACCAGGGGGCAGCTAATGAAAAACTGTTTTTT.

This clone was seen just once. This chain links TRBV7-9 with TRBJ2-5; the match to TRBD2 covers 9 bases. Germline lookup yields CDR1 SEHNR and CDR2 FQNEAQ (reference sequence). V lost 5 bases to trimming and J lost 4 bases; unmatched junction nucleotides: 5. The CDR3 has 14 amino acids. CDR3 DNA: TGTGCCAGCAGCCTGGGACTAGCTGCAGAGACCCAGTACTTC. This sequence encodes CASSLGLAAETQYF.

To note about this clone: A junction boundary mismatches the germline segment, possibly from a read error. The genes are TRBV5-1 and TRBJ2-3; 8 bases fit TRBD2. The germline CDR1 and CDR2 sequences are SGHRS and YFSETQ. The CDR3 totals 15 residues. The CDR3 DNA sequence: TGCCCCAGCAGCTTGGAAGCGGGGGCGGGGGATACGCAGTATTTT. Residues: CPSSLEAGAGDTQYF. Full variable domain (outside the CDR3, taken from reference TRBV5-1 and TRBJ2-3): KAGVTQTPRYLIKTRGQQVTLSCSPISGHRSVSWYQQTPGQGLQFLFEYFSETQRNKGNFPGRFSGRQFSNSRSEMNVSTLELGDSALYLCPSSLEAGAGDTQYFGPGTRLTVL.

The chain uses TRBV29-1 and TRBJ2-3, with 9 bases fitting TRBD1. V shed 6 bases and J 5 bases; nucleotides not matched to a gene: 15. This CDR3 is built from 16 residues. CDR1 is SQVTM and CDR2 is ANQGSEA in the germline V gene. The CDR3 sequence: CSVYELGQGHLDTQYF. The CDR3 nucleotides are TGCAGCGTCTACGAACTGGGACAGGGTCACCTAGATACGCAGTATTTT.

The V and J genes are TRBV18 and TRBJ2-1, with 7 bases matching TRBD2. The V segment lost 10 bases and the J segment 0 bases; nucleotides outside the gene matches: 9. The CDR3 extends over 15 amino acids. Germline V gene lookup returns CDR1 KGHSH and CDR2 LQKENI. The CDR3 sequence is CATLAGGNSYNEQFF. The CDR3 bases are TGTGCCACCCTCGCCGGGGGGAACTCCTACAATGAGCAGTTCTTC.

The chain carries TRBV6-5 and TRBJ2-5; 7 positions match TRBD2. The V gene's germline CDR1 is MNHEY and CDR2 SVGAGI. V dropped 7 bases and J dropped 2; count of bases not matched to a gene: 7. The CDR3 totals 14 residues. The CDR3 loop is CASKVGGRQETQYF. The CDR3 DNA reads TGTGCCAGCAAGGTGGGAGGGAGGCAAGAGACCCAGTACTTC.

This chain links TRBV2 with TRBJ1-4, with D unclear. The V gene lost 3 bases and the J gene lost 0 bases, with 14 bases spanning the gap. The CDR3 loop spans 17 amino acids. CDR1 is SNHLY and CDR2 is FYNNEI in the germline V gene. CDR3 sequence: CASSEEATSATNEKLFF. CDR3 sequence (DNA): TGTGCCAGCAGTGAGGAGGCCACCTCTGCAACTAATGAAAAACTGTTTTTT.

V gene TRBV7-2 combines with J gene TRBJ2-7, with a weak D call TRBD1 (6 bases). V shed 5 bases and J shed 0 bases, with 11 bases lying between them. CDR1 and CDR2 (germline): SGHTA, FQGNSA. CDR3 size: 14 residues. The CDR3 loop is CASSTDRYSYEQYF. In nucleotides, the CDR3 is TGTGCCAGCAGCACCGACAGGTACTCCTACGAGCAGTACTTC.

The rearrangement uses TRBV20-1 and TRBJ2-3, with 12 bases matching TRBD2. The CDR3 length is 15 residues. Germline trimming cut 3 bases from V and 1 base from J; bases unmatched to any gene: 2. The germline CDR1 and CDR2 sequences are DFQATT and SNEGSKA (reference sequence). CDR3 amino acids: CSASGTSGRTDTQYF. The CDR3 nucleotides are TGCAGTGCTAGTGGGACTAGCGGGCGCACAGATACGCAGTATTTT.

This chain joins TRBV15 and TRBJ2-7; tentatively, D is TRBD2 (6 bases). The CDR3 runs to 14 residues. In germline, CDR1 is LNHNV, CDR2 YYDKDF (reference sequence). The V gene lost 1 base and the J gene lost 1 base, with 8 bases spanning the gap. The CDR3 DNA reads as TGTGCCACCAGCAGAGGGCGGGAATCCTACGAGCAGTACTTC. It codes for CATSRGRESYEQYF.

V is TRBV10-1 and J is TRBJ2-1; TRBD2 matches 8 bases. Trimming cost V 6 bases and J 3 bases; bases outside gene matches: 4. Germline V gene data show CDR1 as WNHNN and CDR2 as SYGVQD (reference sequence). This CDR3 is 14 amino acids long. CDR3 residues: CASSSGSVYNEQFF. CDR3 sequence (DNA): TGCGCCAGCAGCAGCGGGAGTGTCTACAATGAGCAGTTCTTC.

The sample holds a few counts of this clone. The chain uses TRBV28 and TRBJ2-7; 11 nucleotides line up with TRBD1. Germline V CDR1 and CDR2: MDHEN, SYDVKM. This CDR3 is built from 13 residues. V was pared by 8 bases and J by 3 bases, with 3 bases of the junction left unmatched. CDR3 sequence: CASLGTGGYEQYF. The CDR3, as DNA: TGTGCCAGCCTCGGGACAGGGGGCTACGAGCAGTACTTC.

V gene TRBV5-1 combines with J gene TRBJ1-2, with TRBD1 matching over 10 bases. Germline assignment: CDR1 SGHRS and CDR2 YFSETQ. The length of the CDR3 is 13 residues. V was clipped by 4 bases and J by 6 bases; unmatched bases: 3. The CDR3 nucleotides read TGCGCCAGCAGCCCGGGACAGGGGCATGGCTACACCTTC. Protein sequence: CASSPGQGHGYTF.

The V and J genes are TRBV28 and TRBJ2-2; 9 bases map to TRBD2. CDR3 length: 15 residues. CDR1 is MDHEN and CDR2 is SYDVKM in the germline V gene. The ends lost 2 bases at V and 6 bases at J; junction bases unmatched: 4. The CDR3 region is CASSLAGGLPGELFF. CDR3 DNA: TGTGCCAGCAGTTTAGCGGGAGGGCTTCCCGGGGAGCTGTTTTTT.

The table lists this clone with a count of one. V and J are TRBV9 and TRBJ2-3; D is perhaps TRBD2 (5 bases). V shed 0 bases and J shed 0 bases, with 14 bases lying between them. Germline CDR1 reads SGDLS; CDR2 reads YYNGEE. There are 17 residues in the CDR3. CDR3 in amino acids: CASSVGEGTPSTDTQYF. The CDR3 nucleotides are TGTGCCAGCAGCGTAGGAGAGGGCACCCCTAGCACAGATACGCAGTATTTT.